This TCR beta chain was captured in a study of T cell changes during pregnancy in multiple sclerosis. The CDR3 runs to 13 residues. V was shortened by 7 bases and J by 4 bases, with 13 bases between the two germline ends. CDR1 and CDR2 from the germline V gene are MNHNY and SVGAGI (reference sequence). Only in-frame clones appear in the TCRdb table, and some are missing; sequencing was by immunoSEQ multiplex PCR. The sample has 39,000 or so clones, 80% to 95% seen once. This sample comprised CD4+ T cells from peripheral blood mononuclear cells, obtained after pregnancy. This TCR was recovered from a female donor in good health, enrolled as a control in a pregnancy study. The V and J genes are TRBV6-6 and TRBJ1-2; D possibly corresponds to TRBD1 (6 bases). CDR3 in amino acids: CASTPGGFYGYTF. CDR3 coding DNA: TGTGCCAGCACCCCGGGGGGCTTCTATGGCTACACCTTC.